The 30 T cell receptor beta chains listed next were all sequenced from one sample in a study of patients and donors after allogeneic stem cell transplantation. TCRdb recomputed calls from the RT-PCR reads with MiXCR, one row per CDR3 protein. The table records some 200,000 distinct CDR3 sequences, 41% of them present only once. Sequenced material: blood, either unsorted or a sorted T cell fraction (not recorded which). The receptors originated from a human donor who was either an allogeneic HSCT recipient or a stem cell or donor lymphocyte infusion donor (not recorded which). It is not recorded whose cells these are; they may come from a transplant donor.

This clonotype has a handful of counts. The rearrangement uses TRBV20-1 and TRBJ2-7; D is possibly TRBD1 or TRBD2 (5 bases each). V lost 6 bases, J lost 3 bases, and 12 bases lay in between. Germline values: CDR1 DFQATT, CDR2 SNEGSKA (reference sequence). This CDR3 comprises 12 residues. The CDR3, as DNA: TGCAGTGCCGGCAGGGAGCTCTACGAGCAGTACTTC. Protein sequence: CSAGRELYEQYF.

CDR3 sequence: CASSADREVRGNTEAFF. The CDR3, as DNA: TGTGCCAGCAGTGCCGACAGGGAAGTTCGGGGGAACACTGAAGCTTTCTTT. The chain uses TRBV27 and TRBJ1-1, with 7 bases aligning to TRBD1. Germline assignment: CDR1 MNHEY and CDR2 SMNVEV (reference sequence). V was clipped by 5 bases and J by 1 base; unmatched bases: 13. CDR3 length: 17 amino acids.

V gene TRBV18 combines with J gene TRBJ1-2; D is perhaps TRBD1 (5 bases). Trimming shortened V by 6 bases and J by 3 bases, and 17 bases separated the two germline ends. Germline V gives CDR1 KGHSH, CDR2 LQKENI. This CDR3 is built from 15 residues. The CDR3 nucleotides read TGTGCCAGCTCCCTTGAGGGACTTTCGGACTATGGCTACACCTTC. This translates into CASSLEGLSDYGYTF. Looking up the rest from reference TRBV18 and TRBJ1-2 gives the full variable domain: NAGVMQNPRHLVRRRGQEARLRCSPMKGHSHVYWYRQLPEEGLKFMVYLQKENIIDESGMPKERFSAEFPKEGPSILRIQQVVRGDSAAYFCASSLEGLSDYGYTFGSGTRLTVV.

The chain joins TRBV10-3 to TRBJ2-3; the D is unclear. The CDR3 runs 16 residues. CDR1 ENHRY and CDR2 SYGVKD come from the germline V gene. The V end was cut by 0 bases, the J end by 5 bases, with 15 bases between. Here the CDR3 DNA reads TGTGCCATCAGTGAGTCGAAGAGCCTGGGCCAAGATACGCAGTATTTT. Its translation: CAISESKSLGQDTQYF.

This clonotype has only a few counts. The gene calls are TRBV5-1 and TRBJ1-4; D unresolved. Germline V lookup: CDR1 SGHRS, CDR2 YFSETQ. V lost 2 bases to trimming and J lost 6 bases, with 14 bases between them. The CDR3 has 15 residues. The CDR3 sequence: CASSFQLGPDEKLFF. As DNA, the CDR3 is TGCGCCAGCAGCTTCCAATTGGGCCCGGATGAAAAACTGTTTTTT. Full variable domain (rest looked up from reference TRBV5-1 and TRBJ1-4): KAGVTQTPRYLIKTRGQQVTLSCSPISGHRSVSWYQQTPGQGLQFLFEYFSETQRNKGNFPGRFSGRQFSNSRSEMNVSTLELGDSALYLCASSFQLGPDEKLFFGSGTQLSVL.

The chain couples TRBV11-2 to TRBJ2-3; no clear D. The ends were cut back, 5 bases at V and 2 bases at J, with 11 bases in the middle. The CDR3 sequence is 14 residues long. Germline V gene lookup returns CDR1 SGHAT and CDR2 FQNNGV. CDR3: CASSRAVITDTQYF. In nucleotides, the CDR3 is TGTGCCAGCAGCCGGGCCGTTATCACAGATACGCAGTATTTT.

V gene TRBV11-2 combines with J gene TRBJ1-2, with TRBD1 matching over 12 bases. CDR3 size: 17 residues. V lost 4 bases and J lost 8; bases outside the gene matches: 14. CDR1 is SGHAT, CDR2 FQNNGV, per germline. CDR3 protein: CASSSLRGTGGVKGYTF. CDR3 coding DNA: TGTGCCAGCAGCTCCCTGCGTGGGACAGGGGGCGTCAAAGGCTACACCTTC. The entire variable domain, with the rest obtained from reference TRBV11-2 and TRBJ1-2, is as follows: EAGVAQSPRYKIIEKRQSVAFWCNPISGHATLYWYQQILGQGPKLLIQFQNNGVVDDSQLPKDRFSAERLKGVDSTLKIQPAKLEDSAVYLCASSSLRGTGGVKGYTFGSGTRLTVV.

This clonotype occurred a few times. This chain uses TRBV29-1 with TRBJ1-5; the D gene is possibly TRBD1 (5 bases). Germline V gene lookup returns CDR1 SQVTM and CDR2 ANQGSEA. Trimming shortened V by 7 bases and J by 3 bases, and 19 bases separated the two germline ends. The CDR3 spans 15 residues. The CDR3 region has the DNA TGCAGCGCCATAAGCACGGGGGGGTTCAATCAGCCCCAGCATTTT. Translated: CSAISTGGFNQPQHF.

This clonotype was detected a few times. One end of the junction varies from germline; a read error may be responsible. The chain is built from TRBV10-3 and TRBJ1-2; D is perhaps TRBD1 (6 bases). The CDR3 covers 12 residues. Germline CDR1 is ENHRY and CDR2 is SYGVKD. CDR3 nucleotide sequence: TGTGCCATCAGTGGACGACAGGAGTACAACATCTTC. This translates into CAISGRQEYNIF.

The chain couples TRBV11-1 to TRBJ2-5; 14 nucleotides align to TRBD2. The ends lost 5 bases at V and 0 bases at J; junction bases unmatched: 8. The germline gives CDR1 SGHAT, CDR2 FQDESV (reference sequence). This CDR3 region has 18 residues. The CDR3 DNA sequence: TGTGCCAGCAGCCAGGGACTAGCGGGAGCCCAATACCAAGAGACCCAGTACTTC. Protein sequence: CASSQGLAGAQYQETQYF.

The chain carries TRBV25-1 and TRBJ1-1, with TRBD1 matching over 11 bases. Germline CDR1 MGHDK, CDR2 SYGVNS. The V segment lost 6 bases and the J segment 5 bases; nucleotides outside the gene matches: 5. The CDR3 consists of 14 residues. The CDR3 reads CASSRTGGRTEAFF. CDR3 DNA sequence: TGTGCCAGCAGCCGGACAGGGGGCCGGACTGAAGCTTTCTTT. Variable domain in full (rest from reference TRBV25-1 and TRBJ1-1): EADIYQTPRYLVIGTGKKITLECSQTMGHDKMYWYQQDPGMELHLIHYSYGVNSTEKGDLSSESTVSRIRTEHFPLTLESARPSHTSQYLCASSRTGGRTEAFFGQGTRLTVV.

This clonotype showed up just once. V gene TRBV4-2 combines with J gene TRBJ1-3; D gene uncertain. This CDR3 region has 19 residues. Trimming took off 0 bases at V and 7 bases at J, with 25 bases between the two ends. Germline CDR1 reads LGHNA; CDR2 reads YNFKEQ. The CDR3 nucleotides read TGTGCCAGCAGCCAAGACGGGGAGACAAGTATTTCCTTTAGGAACACCATATATTTT. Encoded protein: CASSQDGETSISFRNTIYF.

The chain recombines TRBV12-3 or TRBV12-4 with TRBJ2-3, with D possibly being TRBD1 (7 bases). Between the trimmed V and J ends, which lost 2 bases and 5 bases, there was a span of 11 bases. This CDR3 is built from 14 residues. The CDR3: CASSLHRGGDTQYF. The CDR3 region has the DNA TGTGCCAGCAGTTTACACAGGGGAGGAGATACGCAGTATTTT.

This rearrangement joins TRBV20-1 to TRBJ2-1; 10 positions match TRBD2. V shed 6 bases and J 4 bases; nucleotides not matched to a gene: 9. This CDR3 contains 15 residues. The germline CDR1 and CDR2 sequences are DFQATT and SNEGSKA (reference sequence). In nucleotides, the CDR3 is TGCAGTGCACTGAGCGGGGGGGCGGAATACAATGAGCAGTTCTTC. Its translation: CSALSGGAEYNEQFF.

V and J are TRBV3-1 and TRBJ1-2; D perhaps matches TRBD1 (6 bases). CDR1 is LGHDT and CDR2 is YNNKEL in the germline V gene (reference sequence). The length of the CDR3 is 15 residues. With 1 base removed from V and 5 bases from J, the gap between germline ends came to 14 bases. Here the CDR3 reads CASSQAPGARYGYTF. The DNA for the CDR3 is TGTGCCAGCAGCCAAGCTCCAGGGGCGAGGTATGGCTACACCTTC.

The CDR3 DNA follows: TGCGCCAGCAGCTTGGAATTAGCGGGAGGGCCGGGGGAGCAGTACTTC. Protein sequence: CASSLELAGGPGEQYF. The chain has TRBV5-1 and TRBJ2-7; 11 positions agree with TRBD2. The trim removed 0 bases at V and 7 bases at J, leaving 9 bases unmatched. The CDR3 is 16 amino acids. Germline V gives CDR1 SGHRS, CDR2 YFSETQ.

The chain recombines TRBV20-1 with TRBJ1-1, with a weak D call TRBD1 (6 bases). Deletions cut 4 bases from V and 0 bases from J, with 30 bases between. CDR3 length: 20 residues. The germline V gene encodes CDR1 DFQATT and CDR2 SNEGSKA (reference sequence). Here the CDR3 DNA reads TGCAGTGCTACGGAGCCGCGGCGGGTGCTCGGGGGGGACATGAACACTGAAGCTTTCTTT. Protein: CSATEPRRVLGGDMNTEAFF.

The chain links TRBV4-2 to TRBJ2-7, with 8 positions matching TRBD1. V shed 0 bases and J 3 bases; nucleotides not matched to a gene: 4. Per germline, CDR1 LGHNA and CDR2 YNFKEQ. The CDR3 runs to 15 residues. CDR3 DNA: TGTGCCAGCAGCCAAGATCCCGGGACAGGCTACGAGCAGTACTTC. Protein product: CASSQDPGTGYEQYF.

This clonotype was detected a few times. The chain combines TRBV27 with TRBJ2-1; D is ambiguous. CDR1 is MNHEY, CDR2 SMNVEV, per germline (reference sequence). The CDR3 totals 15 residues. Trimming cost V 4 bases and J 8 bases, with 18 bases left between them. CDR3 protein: CASSSPHPYIDEQFF. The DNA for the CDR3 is TGTGCCAGCAGTTCCCCCCACCCTTACATCGATGAGCAGTTCTTC.

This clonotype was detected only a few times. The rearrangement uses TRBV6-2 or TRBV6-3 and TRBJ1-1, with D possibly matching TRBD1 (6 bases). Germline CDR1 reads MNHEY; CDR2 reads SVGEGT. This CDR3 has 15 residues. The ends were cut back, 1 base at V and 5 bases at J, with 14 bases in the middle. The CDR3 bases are TGTGCCAGCAGTTACTTGCCGGGACAACTTACTGAAGCTTTCTTT. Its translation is CASSYLPGQLTEAFF.

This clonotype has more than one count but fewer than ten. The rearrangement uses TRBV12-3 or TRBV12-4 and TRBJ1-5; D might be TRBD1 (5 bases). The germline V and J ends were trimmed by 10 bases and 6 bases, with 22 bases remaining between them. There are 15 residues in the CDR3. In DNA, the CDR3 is TGTGCCACCACCTTTCCGGGCAGGGTCGGTCAGCCCCAGCATTTT. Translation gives CATTFPGRVGQPQHF.

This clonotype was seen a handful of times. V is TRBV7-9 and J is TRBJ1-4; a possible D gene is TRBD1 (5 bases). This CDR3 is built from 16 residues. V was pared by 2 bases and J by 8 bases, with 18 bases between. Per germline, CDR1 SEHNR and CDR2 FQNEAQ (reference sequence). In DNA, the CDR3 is TGTGCCAGCAGCTTAACACGACAGAGGGGAGGCGAAAAACTGTTTTTT. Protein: CASSLTRQRGGEKLFF.

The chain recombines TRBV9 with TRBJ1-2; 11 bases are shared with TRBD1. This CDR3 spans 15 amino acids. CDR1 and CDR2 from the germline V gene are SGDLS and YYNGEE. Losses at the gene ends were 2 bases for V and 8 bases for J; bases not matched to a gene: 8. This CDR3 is CASSVSGTGGFGYTF. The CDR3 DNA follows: TGTGCCAGCAGCGTCTCCGGGACAGGGGGTTTCGGCTACACCTTC.

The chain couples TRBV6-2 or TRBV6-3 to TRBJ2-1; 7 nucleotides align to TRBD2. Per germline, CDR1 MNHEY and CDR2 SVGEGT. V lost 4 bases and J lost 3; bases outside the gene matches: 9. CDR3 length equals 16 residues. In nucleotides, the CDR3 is TGTGCCAGCAGTTCATGGGGGAGGGCCATCTACAATGAGCAGTTCTTC. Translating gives CASSSWGRAIYNEQFF.

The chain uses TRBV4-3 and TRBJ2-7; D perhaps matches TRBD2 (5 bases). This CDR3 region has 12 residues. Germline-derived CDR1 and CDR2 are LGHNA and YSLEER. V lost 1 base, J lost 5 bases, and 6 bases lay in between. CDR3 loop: CASSQAGNEQYF. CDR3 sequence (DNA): TGCGCCAGCAGCCAAGCCGGGAACGAGCAGTACTTC.

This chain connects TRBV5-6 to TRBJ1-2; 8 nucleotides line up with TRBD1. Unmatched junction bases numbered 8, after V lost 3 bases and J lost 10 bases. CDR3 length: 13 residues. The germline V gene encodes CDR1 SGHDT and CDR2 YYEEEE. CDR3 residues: CASSWTGPSDYTF. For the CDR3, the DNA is TGTGCCAGCAGCTGGACAGGGCCATCGGACTACACCTTC.

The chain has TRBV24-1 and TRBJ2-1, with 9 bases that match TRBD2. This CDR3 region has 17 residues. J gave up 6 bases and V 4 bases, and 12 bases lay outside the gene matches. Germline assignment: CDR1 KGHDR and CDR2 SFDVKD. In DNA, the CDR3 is TGTGCCACCAGTGAGGGAGGAGCGGGAGGCTTGGGCAATGAGCAGTTCTTC. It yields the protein CATSEGGAGGLGNEQFF.

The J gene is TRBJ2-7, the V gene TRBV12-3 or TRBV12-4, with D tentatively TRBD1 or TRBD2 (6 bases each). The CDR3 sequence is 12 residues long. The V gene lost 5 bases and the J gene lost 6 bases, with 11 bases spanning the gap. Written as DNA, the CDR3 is TGTGCCAGCAGTCGCGGGGACACCGAGCAGTACTTC. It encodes CASSRGDTEQYF.

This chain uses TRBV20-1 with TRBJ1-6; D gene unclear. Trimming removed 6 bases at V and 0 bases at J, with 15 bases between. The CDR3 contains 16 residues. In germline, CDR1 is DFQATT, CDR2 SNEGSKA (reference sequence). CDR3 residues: CSAPRPASSYNSPLHF. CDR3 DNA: TGCAGTGCCCCCCGGCCCGCGAGCTCCTATAATTCACCCCTCCACTTT.

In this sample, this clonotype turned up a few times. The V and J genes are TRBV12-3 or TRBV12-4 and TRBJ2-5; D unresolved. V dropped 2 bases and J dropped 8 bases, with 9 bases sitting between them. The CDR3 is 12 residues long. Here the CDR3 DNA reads TGTGCCAGCAGTTTAAGCCAGACTACCCAGTACTTC. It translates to CASSLSQTTQYF.